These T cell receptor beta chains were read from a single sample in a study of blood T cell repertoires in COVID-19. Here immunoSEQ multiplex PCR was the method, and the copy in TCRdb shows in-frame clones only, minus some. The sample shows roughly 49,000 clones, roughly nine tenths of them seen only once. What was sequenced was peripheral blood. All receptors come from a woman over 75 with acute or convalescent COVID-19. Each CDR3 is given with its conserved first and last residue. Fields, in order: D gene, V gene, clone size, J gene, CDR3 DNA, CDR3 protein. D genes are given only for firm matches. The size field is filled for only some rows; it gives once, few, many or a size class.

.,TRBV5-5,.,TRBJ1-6,TGTGCCAGCAGCGTAACGGGACAAGTTAATTCACCCCTCCACTTT,CASSVTGQVNSPLHF
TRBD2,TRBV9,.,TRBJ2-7,TGTGCCAGCAGCGTACAGAGCGGGGCTTCCTACGAGCAGTACTTC,CASSVQSGASYEQYF
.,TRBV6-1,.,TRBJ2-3,TGTGCCAGCAGTGAAGGTCAAGGAGGGGCAGATACGCAGTATTTT,CASSEGQGGADTQYF
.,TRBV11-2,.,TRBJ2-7,TGTGCCAGCAGCCCTTTGGCTAGAATAGTAAGGAACTACGAGCAGTACTTC,CASSPLARIVRNYEQYF
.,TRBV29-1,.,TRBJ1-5,TGCAGCGTCGGGAATCAGCCCCAGCATTTT,CSVGNQPQHF
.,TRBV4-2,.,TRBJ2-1,TGTGCCAGCAGCCAAGATCAGGGCAGAGATAAACCCTACAATGAGCAGTTCTTC,CASSQDQGRDKPYNEQFF
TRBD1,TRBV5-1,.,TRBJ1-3,TGCGCCAGCAGCGAAGACAGGGGGCATGGAAACACCATATATTTT,CASSEDRGHGNTIYF
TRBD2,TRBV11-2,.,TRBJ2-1,TGTGCCAGCAGCTCTAGGGGGGGGACTAGCGGCGGGAAAAACAATGAGCAGTTCTTC,CASSSRGGTSGGKNNEQFF
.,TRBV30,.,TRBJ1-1,TGTGCCTGGGGTAGCCCAGGGGTGGTGGGGAACACTGAAGCTTTCTTT,CAWGSPGVVGNTEAFF
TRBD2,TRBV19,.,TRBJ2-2,TGTGCCAGTTCGCCCTCGGGACTAGCGGGAGGGGGGCACACCGGGGAGCTGTTTTTT,CASSPSGLAGGGHTGELFF
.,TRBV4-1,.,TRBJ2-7,TGCGCCAGCAGCACCCACTCAGCGGGTTTCTACGAGCAGTACTTC,CASSTHSAGFYEQYF
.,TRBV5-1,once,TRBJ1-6,TGCGCCAGCAAGGAAGGGGATGGGAATTCACCCCTCCACTTT,CASKEGDGNSPLHF
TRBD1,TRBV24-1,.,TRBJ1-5,TGTGCCACCAGTGATTACCGGGACAGGGTCCAGCCCCAGCATTTT,CATSDYRDRVQPQHF
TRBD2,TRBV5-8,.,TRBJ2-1,TGTGCCAGCAGCTTGAGTTACGGGAGGAACCTCTACAATGAGCAGTTCTTC,CASSLSYGRNLYNEQFF
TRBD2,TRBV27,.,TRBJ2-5,TGTGCCAGCAGTTCACCGGGACTAGCGAGCGAGACCCAGTACTTC,CASSSPGLASETQYF
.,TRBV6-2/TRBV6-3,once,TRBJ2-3,TGTGCCAGCAGTTACGGCCACTTCGGGGGTTTTTTTGTTAATACGCAGTATTTT,CASSYGHFGGFFVNTQYF
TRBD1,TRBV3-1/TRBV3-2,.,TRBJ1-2,TGTGCCAGCAGCCGGGACAGGGGAGGGAGAGGCTACACCTTC,CASSRDRGGRGYTF
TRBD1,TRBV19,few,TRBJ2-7,TGTGCCAGTAGTACGGACAGGATATACGAGCAGTACTTC,CASSTDRIYEQYF
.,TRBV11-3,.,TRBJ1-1,TGTGCCAGCAGCTTAATGGCGAACACTGAAGCTTTCTTT,CASSLMANTEAFF
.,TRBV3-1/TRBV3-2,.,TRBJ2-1,TGTGCCAGCAGCCAAATCCAGGGGCCGAGCTCCTACAATGAGCAGTTCTTC,CASSQIQGPSSYNEQFF
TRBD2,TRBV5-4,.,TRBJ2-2,TGTGCCAGCAGCAGCGGAAAGGGACTAGCGGCGAACACCGGGGAGCTGTTTTTT,CASSSGKGLAANTGELFF
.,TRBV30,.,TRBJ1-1,TGTGCCTGGAGTAAGGGAGGCACTGAAGCTTTCTTT,CAWSKGGTEAFF
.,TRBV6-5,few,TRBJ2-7,TGTGCCACCTCCGGGATCCAGATCGGCGAGCAGTACTTC,CATSGIQIGEQYF
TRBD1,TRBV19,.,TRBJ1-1,TGTGCCAGTAGTATAGATCCCCGACAGGGTAAGGCTTTCTTT,CASSIDPRQGKAFF